The 16 T cell receptor beta chains reported below all come from one sample, sequenced in a study of blood T cell repertoires in COVID-19. TCRdb's table, derived via immunoSEQ multiplex PCR, lists solely in-frame clones and lacks some. The data show approximately 360,000 clones, around 87% seen once. The specimen sequenced was PBMCs or T cells enriched from blood (not recorded which). Receptors were obtained from a man aged 40-50 years in a cohort exposed to, infected with or recovered from COVID-19 (not recorded which).

For the CDR3, the DNA is TGTGCCAGCAAAGGGGCTGGAAACACCATATATTTT. This translates into CASKGAGNTIYF. The chain links TRBV27 to TRBJ1-3; D is possibly TRBD1 (5 bases). V lost 7 bases and J 2 bases, leaving 6 bases between the germline ends. Germline V gives CDR1 MNHEY, CDR2 SMNVEV (reference sequence). The CDR3 covers 12 residues.

The V gene is TRBV5-1, the J gene TRBJ2-5; 9 bases fit TRBD2. Germline V gene sequence: CDR1 SGHRS, CDR2 YFSETQ. This CDR3 region has 14 residues. V gave up 4 bases and J gave up 4 bases; unmatched junction bases: 5. Written as DNA, the CDR3 is TGCGCCAGCAGCGGGGCGGGAGGGCCAGAGACCCAGTACTTC. The encoded protein is CASSGAGGPETQYF.

The V and J genes are TRBV28 and TRBJ1-1; 7 nucleotides line up with TRBD1. This CDR3 has 15 amino acids. The trim removed 5 bases at V and 5 bases at J, leaving 11 bases unmatched. CDR1 is MDHEN and CDR2 is SYDVKM in the germline V gene. For the CDR3, the DNA is TGTGCCAGCAGTCCGAACAGGGGTTTAGGAACTGAAGCTTTCTTT. Its protein product is CASSPNRGLGTEAFF.

This CDR3 is CASSQMGQQNEKLFF. CDR3 nucleotide sequence: TGCGCCAGCAGCCAAATGGGACAGCAAAATGAAAAACTGTTTTTT. The chain couples TRBV5-1 to TRBJ1-4; 7 positions match TRBD1. The germline V gene has CDR1 SGHRS and CDR2 YFSETQ. V shed 4 bases, J shed 5 bases, and the junction held 8 bases outside the gene matches. The CDR3 is 15 amino acids.

This clone was detected only a few times. This chain links TRBV25-1 with TRBJ1-1; D is unresolved. The CDR3 runs to 13 residues. Germline V CDR1 and CDR2: MGHDK, SYGVNS. V lost 6 bases and J lost 2, with 10 bases in between. CDR3 sequence reads: CASSLQTNTEAFF. The DNA for the CDR3 is TGTGCCAGCAGCCTTCAAACTAACACTGAAGCTTTCTTT.

The genes are TRBV6-5 and TRBJ1-3; 7 nucleotides match TRBD1. V was pared by 0 bases and J by 3 bases, with 5 bases of the junction left unmatched. This CDR3 comprises 16 residues. Germline CDR1 MNHEY, CDR2 SVGAGI. The CDR3 loop reads CASSYSEGARGNTIYF. The CDR3 region has the DNA TGTGCCAGCAGTTACTCGGAGGGGGCGCGTGGAAACACCATATATTTT.

V usage is TRBV7-3 and J usage is TRBJ2-3; the D gene is possibly TRBD2 (5 bases). Germline CDR1 reads SGHTA; CDR2 reads FQGTGA. There are 16 residues in the CDR3. V lost 1 base and J lost 2, with 13 bases in between. The CDR3 coding sequence is TGTGCCAGCAGCTTAATCGGGAACTTGGACACAGATACGCAGTATTTT. Protein product: CASSLIGNLDTDTQYF.

The V call is TRBV5-1, the J call TRBJ2-3; 10 nucleotides line up with TRBD1. This CDR3 region has 16 residues. The V gene's germline CDR1 is SGHRS and CDR2 YFSETQ. Germline trimming cut 4 bases from V and 2 bases from J; bases unmatched to any gene: 7. This CDR3 reads CASSEGTGVNTDTQYF. The DNA of the CDR3 is TGCGCCAGCAGCGAGGGGACAGGGGTTAACACAGATACGCAGTATTTT. Together with reference TRBV5-1 and TRBJ2-3, the CDR3 gives the full variable domain: KAGVTQTPRYLIKTRGQQVTLSCSPISGHRSVSWYQQTPGQGLQFLFEYFSETQRNKGNFPGRFSGRQFSNSRSEMNVSTLELGDSALYLCASSEGTGVNTDTQYFGPGTRLTVL.

The gene calls are TRBV11-2 and TRBJ2-1, with D perhaps matching TRBD2 (6 bases). The V end lost 7 bases, the J end lost 0 bases, and 13 bases lay between the germline ends. This CDR3 is built from 15 residues. The germline gives CDR1 SGHAT, CDR2 FQNNGV. The CDR3 DNA reads as TGTGCCAGCATCCCGGAACTAGCCTCCTACAATGAGCAGTTCTTC. This encodes CASIPELASYNEQFF. Together with reference TRBV11-2 and TRBJ2-1, the CDR3 gives the full variable domain: EAGVAQSPRYKIIEKRQSVAFWCNPISGHATLYWYQQILGQGPKLLIQFQNNGVVDDSQLPKDRFSAERLKGVDSTLKIQPAKLEDSAVYLCASIPELASYNEQFFGPGTRLTVL.

This chain connects TRBV19 to TRBJ2-3, with 9 bases lining up with TRBD1. The CDR3 totals 16 residues. Germline CDR1 is LNHDA and CDR2 is SQIVND (reference sequence). V lost 6 bases to trimming and J lost 2 bases; unmatched junction nucleotides: 9. The CDR3 DNA follows: TGTGCCAGTAGGCACAGGGGGCGAGGGAACACAGATACGCAGTATTTT. It encodes CASRHRGRGNTDTQYF.

This rearrangement joins TRBV19 to TRBJ2-7; the D gene is possibly TRBD2 (6 bases). Trimming left V 2 bases short and J 4 bases short, with 18 bases between. Germline lookup yields CDR1 LNHDA and CDR2 SQIVND (reference sequence). The CDR3 spans 16 residues. CDR3 protein: CASSIWAGRLFYEQYF. The CDR3 DNA reads as TGTGCCAGTAGTATATGGGCAGGGAGGCTTTTTTACGAGCAGTACTTC. Full variable domain (remainder filled in from reference TRBV19 and TRBJ2-7): DGGITQSPKYLFRKEGQNVTLSCEQNLNHDAMYWYRQDPGQGLRLIYYSQIVNDFQKGDIAEGYSVSREKKESFPLTVTSAQKNPTAFYLCASSIWAGRLFYEQYFGPGTRLTVT.

The chain has TRBV9 and TRBJ2-1; the D gene is possibly TRBD2 (5 bases). The CDR3 sequence is 17 residues long. V was pared by 4 bases and J by 8 bases, with 25 bases between. Germline CDR1 is SGDLS and CDR2 is YYNGEE. CDR3 amino acids: CASSTSRASGPRDEQFF. The CDR3 DNA reads as TGTGCCAGCAGCACCTCCCGGGCCTCGGGCCCGCGGGATGAGCAGTTCTTC. The whole variable domain, remainder taken from reference TRBV9 and TRBJ2-1, is DSGVTQTPKHLITATGQRVTLRCSPRSGDLSVYWYQQSLDQGLQFLIQYYNGEERAKGNILERFSAQQFPDLHSELNLSSLELGDSALYFCASSTSRASGPRDEQFFGPGTRLTVL.

V and J are TRBV5-5 and TRBJ1-1; 11 nucleotides match TRBD1. The CDR3 contains 14 residues. With 0 bases clipped from V and 9 bases from J, the junction kept 4 bases outside the gene matches. Germline V gene lookup returns CDR1 SGHKS and CDR2 YYEKEE (reference sequence). This CDR3 is CASSLAPDRGQAFF. The CDR3 nucleotides read TGTGCCAGCAGCTTGGCCCCGGACAGGGGGCAAGCTTTCTTT.

The J gene is TRBJ2-7, the V gene TRBV19, with 8 bases lining up with TRBD1. The ends lost 5 bases at V and 8 bases at J; junction bases unmatched: 11. CDR1 is LNHDA, CDR2 SQIVND, per germline (reference sequence). The CDR3 sequence is 14 residues long. CDR3 coding DNA: TGTGCCAGTAGTGGGACAGGCTCTAGCAGCCAGCAGTACTTC. It specifies CASSGTGSSSQQYF.

The chain links TRBV19 to TRBJ2-2; 9 bases map to TRBD1. Germline CDR1 is LNHDA and CDR2 is SQIVND (reference sequence). This CDR3 comprises 16 residues. V shed 6 bases and J 5 bases; nucleotides not matched to a gene: 10. The CDR3 spells CASRPPGQGNTGELFF. The CDR3 DNA sequence: TGTGCCAGTAGACCTCCGGGACAGGGTAATACCGGGGAGCTGTTTTTT.

As concerns this clone: Other DNA variants within this sample encode the same CDR3. The V and J genes are TRBV5-1 and TRBJ2-1, with 9 bases aligning to TRBD2. V shed 4 bases and J 0 bases; nucleotides not matched to a gene: 2. This CDR3 is built from 15 residues. Germline V gene lookup returns CDR1 SGHRS and CDR2 YFSETQ. CDR3 nucleotides: TGCGCCAGCAGCGTTAGCGGGAGCTCCTACAATGAGCAGTTCTTC. It translates to CASSVSGSSYNEQFF.